The next 4 T cell receptor beta chains were all read from a single sample in a study of technical replicates of blood from several donors. Profiling relied on immunoSEQ multiplex PCR, and the TCRdb table lists in-frame clones only, not all of them. The sample has some 70,000 clones, just over 90% seen once. The sequencing input was PBMCs. Receptors originate from a human donor in good health. Some clones in this sample may be carry-over from other donors' samples.

The rearrangement joins TRBV19 to TRBJ1-2; 8 bases are shared with TRBD1. The CDR3 sequence is 15 residues long. Germline V CDR1 and CDR2: LNHDA, SQIVND (reference sequence). The junction had 14 bases not matched to a gene; V was cut back by 7 bases and J by 7 bases. The chain's CDR3 is CASTIDRGAAGGYTF. The DNA of the CDR3 is TGTGCCAGTACGATTGACAGGGGCGCCGCGGGTGGCTACACCTTC.

This clone showed up just once. The chain uses TRBV5-6 and TRBJ2-5, with no clear D. Per germline, CDR1 SGHDT and CDR2 YYEEEE. CDR3 length: 13 amino acids. V was clipped by 0 bases and J by 3 bases, with 6 bases between them. The CDR3 DNA sequence: TGTGCCAGCAGCTTGGCCGTTGAAGAGACCCAGTACTTC. Amino acids: CASSLAVEETQYF. Based on the CDR3 plus reference TRBV5-6 and TRBJ2-5, the full variable domain is DAGVTQSPTHLIKTRGQQVTLRCSPKSGHDTVSWYQQALGQGPQFIFQYYEEEERQRGNFPDRFSGHQFPNYSSELNVNALLLGDSALYLCASSLAVEETQYFGPGTRLLVL.

The J gene is TRBJ2-7, the V gene TRBV16; 7 positions agree with TRBD1. With V trimmed by 1 base and J by 2 bases, 5 bases remained unmatched. CDR1 and CDR2 (germline): KGHSY, FQNENV. The CDR3 contains 15 residues. CDR3 sequence: CASSQFRQGPYEQYF. The CDR3 nucleotides read TGTGCCAGCAGCCAATTTCGACAGGGACCCTACGAGCAGTACTTC. The variable domain in full, completed from reference TRBV16 and TRBJ2-7, reads GEEVAQTPKHLVRGEGQKAKLYCAPIKGHSYVFWYQQVLKNEFKFLISFQNENVFDETGMPKERFSAKCLPNSPCSLEIQATKLEDSAVYFCASSQFRQGPYEQYFGPGTRLTVT.

V and J are TRBV9 and TRBJ2-3, with D possibly TRBD1 on 5 matching bases. The CDR3 contains 15 residues. CDR1 is SGDLS and CDR2 is YYNGEE in the germline V gene. Trimming took off 2 bases at V and 2 bases at J, with 12 bases between the two ends. The CDR3 sequence is CASSVYRNPTDTQYF. The CDR3 nucleotides are TGTGCCAGCAGCGTCTACAGGAACCCCACAGATACGCAGTATTTT.